These 23 T cell receptor beta chains were all obtained from the same sample, sequenced in a study of cytomegalovirus exposure and HLA in healthy donors (dated by TCRdb to 2016 to 2017). The library relied on the immunoSEQ multiplex PCR assay. For the multiplex PCR, a mixture combining 60 forward primers for TCR Vbeta segments and 13 reverse primers for TCR Jbeta segments was used. In its TCRdb copy, this immuneACCESS table keeps in-frame sequences only and misses some clones. Where compared with another copy, unresolved V genes explain less than half of these, and the others have no known cause. Across this sample there are over 150,000 clones, with around 77% seen only once. Clones ranked in the top ten supply roughly 3% of the sample. The sequencing sample was made of PBMCs. The receptors shown here come from a woman between 25 and 40 years old in good health and CMV-seronegative.

The chain carries TRBV5-5 and TRBJ1-6; tentatively, D is TRBD1 (6 bases). Trimming cost V 4 bases and J 2 bases, with 16 bases left between them. Germline V gene data show CDR1 as SGHKS and CDR2 as YYEKEE (reference sequence). The CDR3 covers 17 residues. CDR3 region: CASSTLQGTTYNSPLHF. The DNA for the CDR3 is TGTGCCAGCAGCACGCTACAGGGTACCACCTATAATTCACCCCTCCACTTT. Combining the CDR3 with reference TRBV5-5 and TRBJ1-6 gives the whole variable domain DAGVTQSPTHLIKTRGQQVTLRCSPISGHKSVSWYQQVLGQGPQFIFQYYEKEERGRGNFPDRFSARQFPNYSSELNVNALLLGDSALYLCASSTLQGTTYNSPLHFGNGTRLTVT.

This chain links TRBV28 with TRBJ2-5; 12 nucleotides agree with TRBD2. This CDR3 is 15 amino acids long. V trimming: 4 bases; J trimming: 5 bases; junction bases outside the gene matches: 5. Germline loops: CDR1 MDHEN, CDR2 SYDVKM. The chain's CDR3 is CASSSRTSGAETQYF. For the CDR3, the DNA is TGTGCCAGCAGTTCTCGGACTAGCGGGGCGGAGACCCAGTACTTC. Using reference TRBV28 and TRBJ2-5 for the parts outside the CDR3, the full variable domain is DVKVTQSSRYLVKRTGEKVFLECVQDMDHENMFWYRQDPGLGLRLIYFSYDVKMKEKGDIPEGYSVSREKKERFSLILESASTNQTSMYLCASSSRTSGAETQYFGPGTRLLVL.

The gene calls are TRBV5-1 and TRBJ2-7, with a tentative D call TRBD1 (6 bases). The V end was cut by 3 bases, the J end by 4 bases, with 14 bases between. This CDR3 is built from 14 residues. From germline, CDR1 is SGHRS and CDR2 YFSETQ. The CDR3 sequence: CASSYPGRGYEQYF. CDR3 in DNA: TGCGCCAGCAGCTACCCGGGCAGGGGATACGAGCAGTACTTC.

V is TRBV6-1 and J is TRBJ2-7; 13 bases agree with TRBD2. Trimming cost V 6 bases and J 2 bases; bases outside gene matches: 1. The length of the CDR3 is 14 residues. CDR1 is MNHNS, CDR2 SASEGT, per germline. CDR3 DNA sequence: TGTGCCAGCAGACTAGCGGGAGGGACCTACGAGCAGTACTTC. Translating gives CASRLAGGTYEQYF.

The chain links TRBV4-1 to TRBJ1-1; D uncertain. V was shortened by 1 base and J by 7 bases, with 16 bases between the two germline ends. The CDR3 spans 15 residues. Germline assignment: CDR1 MGHRA and CDR2 YSYEKL. The CDR3 here is CASSQGDPLRSEAFF. The CDR3 coding sequence is TGCGCCAGCAGCCAAGGAGATCCTCTAAGAAGTGAAGCTTTCTTT.

The table lists this clone with a few counts. CDR3 sequence reads: CASSSTDRGRGTEAFF. CDR3 coding DNA: TGCGCCAGCAGCTCCACCGACAGGGGTCGAGGTACTGAAGCTTTCTTT. This rearrangement joins TRBV5-1 to TRBJ1-1; TRBD1 matches at 8 bases. The germline V gene has CDR1 SGHRS and CDR2 YFSETQ. The CDR3 runs to 16 residues. Losses at the gene ends were 3 bases for V and 5 bases for J; bases not matched to a gene: 12.

The CDR3 reads CASSEGQGGPLHF. The CDR3 DNA reads as TGTGCCAGCAGTGAAGGACAGGGCGGACCCCTCCACTTT. V gene TRBV2 combines with J gene TRBJ1-6; 7 bases agree with TRBD1. V trimming: 1 base; J trimming: 12 bases; junction bases outside the gene matches: 3. Germline loops: CDR1 SNHLY, CDR2 FYNNEI. The CDR3 extends over 13 amino acids.

The J gene is TRBJ1-3, the V gene TRBV5-1, with D possibly TRBD1 on 6 matching bases. The CDR3 sequence is 17 residues long. Germline V gene lookup returns CDR1 SGHRS and CDR2 YFSETQ. V shed 0 bases and J shed 0 bases, with 13 bases lying between them. The DNA for the CDR3 is TGCGCCAGCAGCTTGGAGGCACAGGGAAGCTCTGGAAACACCATATATTTT. Protein: CASSLEAQGSSGNTIYF.

The chain employs TRBV4-1 and TRBJ2-7, with D perhaps TRBD2 (5 bases). Deletions cut 3 bases from V and 0 bases from J, with 15 bases between. CDR1 and CDR2 from the germline V gene are MGHRA and YSYEKL. The length of the CDR3 is 16 residues. CDR3 sequence: CASSHRTVGSSYEQYF. DNA for the CDR3: TGCGCCAGCAGCCACCGGACCGTGGGGAGCTCCTACGAGCAGTACTTC.

This clone was seen once. The V call is TRBV7-2, the J call TRBJ2-7; 7 bases line up with TRBD2. Germline CDR1 reads SGHTA; CDR2 reads FQGNSA. Trimming took 5 bases from V and 4 from J; bases not matched to a gene: 11. The length of the CDR3 is 15 residues. The CDR3 loop is CASSPRAGVGYEQYF. The CDR3 DNA follows: TGTGCCAGCAGCCCCCGGGCGGGAGTTGGTTACGAGCAGTACTTC.

This chain joins TRBV6-1 and TRBJ1-5; possible D gene TRBD1, 6 bases. Germline CDR1 MNHNS, CDR2 SASEGT. The CDR3 spans 13 residues. Deletions cut 8 bases from V and 6 bases from J, with 14 bases between. Here the CDR3 reads CASVTGFTQPQHF. As DNA, the CDR3 is TGTGCCAGCGTTACAGGGTTTACTCAGCCCCAGCATTTT.

The chain links TRBV9 to TRBJ1-5, with D uncertain. This CDR3 is 14 amino acids long. The germline CDR1 and CDR2 sequences are SGDLS and YYNGEE. The germline V and J ends were trimmed by 3 bases and 6 bases, with 13 bases remaining between them. In nucleotides, the CDR3 is TGTGCCAGCAGCGGAGCGGGGTACTTTCAGCCCCAGCATTTT. Encoded protein: CASSGAGYFQPQHF.

The chain is built from TRBV7-2 and TRBJ2-5, with D unresolved. Trimming left V 5 bases short and J 3 bases short, with 10 bases between. This CDR3 has 13 amino acids. Germline V gene lookup returns CDR1 SGHTA and CDR2 FQGNSA. As DNA, the CDR3 is TGTGCCAGCAGCCTTGACTGGGAAGAGACCCAGTACTTC. It translates to CASSLDWEETQYF.

The chain combines TRBV7-9 with TRBJ1-1; D ambiguous. The V gene's germline CDR1 is SEHNR and CDR2 FQNEAQ (reference sequence). V was clipped by 1 base and J by 10 bases, with 10 bases between them. The length of the CDR3 is 12 residues. The DNA of the CDR3 is TGTGCCAGCAGCTTAGACGGGGTCGGAGCTTTCTTT. Protein product: CASSLDGVGAFF.

The chain combines TRBV2 with TRBJ1-4; D is ambiguous. Per the germline V gene, CDR1 is SNHLY and CDR2 is FYNNEI. The CDR3 is 15 residues long. In nucleotides, the CDR3 is TGTGCAACCGCCCTGACAACGGCAACTAATGAAAAACTGTTTTTT. It encodes CATALTTATNEKLFF.

This clone showed up just a few times. V gene TRBV19 combines with J gene TRBJ1-2; 8 positions agree with TRBD1. Per the germline V gene, CDR1 is LNHDA and CDR2 is SQIVND (reference sequence). CDR3 length equals 13 residues. The J segment lost 4 bases and the V segment lost 8 bases, leaving 6 bases of the junction unmatched. The CDR3 nucleotides read TGTGCCAGTTCTCCTGACAGGGGCTATGGCTACACCTTC. It translates to CASSPDRGYGYTF.

Concerning this clone: The junction differs from germline at one of its ends, possibly a read error. The chain recombines TRBV4-2 with TRBJ2-1; D may be TRBD2 (6 bases). The CDR3 runs 12 residues. Per germline, CDR1 LGHNA and CDR2 YNFKEQ. The CDR3 loop reads CASSQGEVTWIF. The CDR3 coding sequence is TGTGCCAGCAGCCAAGGGGAGGTTACGTGGATCTTC.

The V call is TRBV28, the J call TRBJ1-2; a weak D match, TRBD1 (5 bases). Trimming left V 5 bases short and J 5 bases short, with 9 bases between. The CDR3 runs 12 residues. Germline loops: CDR1 MDHEN, CDR2 SYDVKM. The CDR3 bases are TGTGCCAGCAGTCAACAGGAGTATGGCTACACCTTC. Amino acids: CASSQQEYGYTF.

The rearrangement links TRBV19 to TRBJ2-2; maybe TRBD2 (5 bases). In germline, CDR1 is LNHDA, CDR2 SQIVND (reference sequence). V was pared by 3 bases and J by 6 bases, with 14 bases between. The CDR3 runs to 15 residues. The CDR3 loop reads CASSMLTSSAGELFF. CDR3 bases: TGTGCCAGTAGTATGCTCACTAGTTCCGCCGGGGAGCTGTTTTTT.

The rearrangement links TRBV30 to TRBJ2-1, with TRBD1 matching over 7 bases. V was clipped by 5 bases and J by 7 bases; unmatched bases: 8. CDR1 is GTSNPN, CDR2 SVGIG, per germline (reference sequence). The CDR3 extends over 13 amino acids. CDR3 sequence (DNA): TGTGCCTGGGAGGGGGCTGAGGGTAATGAGCAGTTCTTC. Its translation: CAWEGAEGNEQFF. The full variable domain, rest sourced from reference TRBV30 and TRBJ2-1, is SQTIHQWPATLVQPVGSPLSLECTVEGTSNPNLYWYRQAAGRGLQLLFYSVGIGQISSEVPQNLSASRPQDRQFILSSKKLLLSDSGFYLCAWEGAEGNEQFFGPGTRLTVL.

The chain links TRBV19 to TRBJ1-2; 9 nucleotides agree with TRBD1. CDR3 length: 15 residues. The V segment lost 5 bases and the J segment 5 bases; nucleotides outside the gene matches: 9. Germline values: CDR1 LNHDA, CDR2 SQIVND (reference sequence). CDR3 DNA: TGTGCCAGTAGTGCCAATTCCGGGACAGGGTATGGCTACACCTTC. Its translation is CASSANSGTGYGYTF.

The chain combines TRBV9 with TRBJ2-2; 7 nucleotides align to TRBD1. Germline V gene sequence: CDR1 SGDLS, CDR2 YYNGEE. With 3 bases clipped from V and 2 bases from J, the junction kept 13 bases outside the gene matches. This CDR3 has 18 amino acids. CDR3: CASSAQGVSTHNTGELFF. The CDR3 nucleotides are TGTGCCAGCAGCGCCCAGGGGGTCTCAACTCACAACACCGGGGAGCTGTTTTTT.

This clone showed up just once. The chain links TRBV10-3 to TRBJ1-5; 7 bases align to TRBD1. The CDR3 length is 16 residues. From germline, CDR1 is ENHRY and CDR2 SYGVKD. The V and J ends lost 4 bases and 1 base, in that order; junction bases with no gene match: 7. This CDR3 is CAISGQGGGSNQPQHF. The CDR3 DNA reads TGTGCCATCAGTGGACAGGGTGGCGGGAGCAATCAGCCCCAGCATTTT.